This TCR beta chain is drawn from a study of technical replicates of blood from a few donors. The CDR3 totals 16 residues. Germline V gene sequence: CDR1 MDHEN, CDR2 SYDVKM. V was clipped by 4 bases and J by 4 bases; unmatched bases: 10. TCRdb's table, derived via immunoSEQ multiplex PCR, lists solely in-frame clones and lacks some. This sample yields roughly 83,000 clones, of which roughly 92% are seen a single time; about 0.23% belongs to the top ten. The chain is built from TRBV28 and TRBJ2-5, with TRBD1 matching over 9 bases. Sequencing used T cells isolated from PBMCs. This clonotype was obtained from a human donor in good health. CDR3: CASSSAGTGLGETQYF. The CDR3 bases are TGTGCCAGCAGTTCGGCCGGGACAGGGCTTGGAGAGACCCAGTACTTC.